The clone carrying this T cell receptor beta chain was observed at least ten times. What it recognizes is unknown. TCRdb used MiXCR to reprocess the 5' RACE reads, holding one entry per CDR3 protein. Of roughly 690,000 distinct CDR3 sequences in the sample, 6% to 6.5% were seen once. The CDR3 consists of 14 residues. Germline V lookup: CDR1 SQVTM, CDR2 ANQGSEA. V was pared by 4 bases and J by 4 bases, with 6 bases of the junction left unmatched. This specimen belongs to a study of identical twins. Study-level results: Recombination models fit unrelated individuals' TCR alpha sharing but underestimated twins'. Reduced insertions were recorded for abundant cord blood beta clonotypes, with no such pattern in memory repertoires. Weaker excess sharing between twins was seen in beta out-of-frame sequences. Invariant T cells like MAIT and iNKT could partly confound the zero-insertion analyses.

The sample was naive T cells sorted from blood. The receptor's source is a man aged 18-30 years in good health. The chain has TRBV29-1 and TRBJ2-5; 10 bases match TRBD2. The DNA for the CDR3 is TGCAGCGTTGCTCTAGCGGGAGTCGGAGAGACCCAGTACTTC. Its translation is CSVALAGVGETQYF.